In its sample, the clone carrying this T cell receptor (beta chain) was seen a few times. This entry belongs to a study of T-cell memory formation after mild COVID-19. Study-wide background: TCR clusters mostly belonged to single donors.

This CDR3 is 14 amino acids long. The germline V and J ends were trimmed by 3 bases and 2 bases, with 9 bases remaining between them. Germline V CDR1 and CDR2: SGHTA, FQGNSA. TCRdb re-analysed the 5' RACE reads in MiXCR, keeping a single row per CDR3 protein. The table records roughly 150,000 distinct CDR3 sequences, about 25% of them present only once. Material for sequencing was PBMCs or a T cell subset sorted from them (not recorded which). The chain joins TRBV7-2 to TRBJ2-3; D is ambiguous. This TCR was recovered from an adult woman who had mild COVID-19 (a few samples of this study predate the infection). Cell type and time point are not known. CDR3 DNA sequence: TGTGCCAGCAGCTTCCTAAGAAACACAGATACGCAGTATTTT. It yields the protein CASSFLRNTDTQYF.